This is a list of T cell receptor beta chains from one sample in a study of Ad26.COV2.S vaccination and SARS-CoV-2 variants. Generated by immunoSEQ multiplex PCR, the TCRdb table keeps only in-frame clones and is missing some. The data contain roughly 460,000 clones, about 88% of them singletons. The specimen comprised peripheral blood, sampled in a trial of Ad26.COV2.S vaccine versus placebo. The origin of the receptors is a person between 18 and 60 years old who received the Ad26.COV2.S COVID-19 vaccine or a placebo. Both conserved end residues are trimmed from each CDR3. Rows give clone size only sometimes, using once, few, many, or a class for an expanded clone.

>TRBJ2-1|TRBV5-1|once
ASSWDRGLAGTLSSYNEQF
>TRBJ2-7|TRBV6-5|-
ASSLRDGSYEQY
>TRBJ2-5|TRBV3-1/TRBV3-2|-
ASSVQGWYQETQY
>TRBJ1-2|TRBV13|-
ASSIRQGIYGYT
>TRBJ2-3|TRBV12-3/TRBV12-4|-
ASRGDRAHTQY
>TRBJ2-7|TRBV9|-
ASSETGQNYEQY
>TRBJ1-5|TRBV4-2|-
ASSQDRGQNNQPQH
>TRBJ1-1|TRBV13|-
ASSSGDLNTEAF
>TRBJ1-5|TRBV28|few
ASWKYSNQPQH
>TRBJ2-1|TRBV9|-
ASSVADNEQF
>TRBJ2-3|TRBV10-3|once
AISEPDKLLAGGADTQY
>TRBJ2-4|TRBV3-1/TRBV3-2|-
ASSQPSGRALGSKNIQY
>TRBJ1-1|TRBV5-6|few
ASSPEGWQNTEAF
>TRBJ1-1|TRBV10-2|-
ASSDRDEAF
>TRBJ1-5|TRBV2|-
ASSGEQGSHQPQH
>TRBJ1-4|TRBV29-1|-
SAQGATNEKLF
>TRBJ2-7|TRBV10-3|-
AISETPAYEQY
>TRBJ2-3|TRBV5-1|-
ASSPTTSGAGDTQY
>TRBJ1-5|TRBV20-1|-
SASTLPGQGDQPQH
>TRBJ1-3|TRBV5-5|many
ASARRGPSGNTIY
>TRBJ2-2|TRBV5-6|once
ASRRDRGRYLTGELF